This record concerns one T cell receptor beta chain sequence. Its antigen is unknown. Per-nucleotide qualities are absent, and no much larger clonotype sits a single base away. Amplification of TCR beta CDR3 regions was carried out from RNA transcripts. A first-round RT-PCR of the TCR CDR3 used the HTBI primer set with the Qiagen OneStep RT-PCR kit. Libraries were constructed in a second round of multiplex PCR, after which size selection and purification were performed. Paired-end sequencing of the libraries was performed with 100 bp reads on an Illumina HiSeq2000. Regarding the original processing steps: SOAPnuke was used to process the raw data, throwing out any read that contained adapters or uncalled bases, had a mean Phred below 15, or lacked an exact constant-primer or identifier match. High-quality paired reads were merged with COPE v1.2.5, and unique nucleotide sequences were defined as clonotypes. Clonotypes were aligned to IMGT TRBV, TRBD and TRBJ reference segments using MiTCR v1.1. The analysis was restricted to V-J combinations with a frequency above 0.0001, which together covered just over 99% of the repertoires. A TCS score was defined as the ratio between F50 (clonal expansion) and ExV (chaos), using BLOSUM62-based TCRdist between CDR3 peptides within each V-J. Welch's t-statistics and random forest reduced around 550 V-J features to 10 to 15, which were used in a naive Bayes classifier (R e1071). In-frame beta chains were kept once TCRdb had trimmed the public reads at Q25 with fastp and called clones with MiXCR. A single entry per CDR3 protein holds the most common genes and DNA from its merged rows. The authors' filters were not applied to this entry. Within this sample are approximately 600,000 distinct CDR3 sequences, with more than 13% of them counted one time only. 7% to 9% of the sample is in the top ten clones.

V lost 6 bases and J lost 0 bases; the stretch between them is 11 bases long. The germline V gene supplies CDR1 KGHSH and CDR2 LQKENI. The CDR3 runs 14 amino acids, cysteine and phenylalanine included. Of all the DNA, just the CDR3 is kept, 42 bases in frame from base 1. This sample was taken from a study of T cells in Graves' hyperthyroidism and ophthalmopathy (dated by TCRdb to the late 2010s). With respect to the entire study: Peripheral blood samples were taken at initial diagnosis, before any treatment was given. A discovery cohort of about a hundred patients, about 44 with Graves' ophthalmopathy and more than 55 with stable Graves' hyperthyroidism, was used to find distinguishing TCR V-J signatures. Whether ophthalmopathy could be predicted prospectively was tested in an independent validation cohort made up of approximately 19 hyperthyroidism patients plus 17 patients who later progressed to ophthalmopathy. The 95 to 100 discovery patients were randomly divided into training and test sets at a 7:3 ratio. The study also compared thyroid tissue and blood T-cell repertoires from 5 to 7 Graves' hyperthyroidism patients. Once sampling was done, hyperthyroidism patients were given methimazole at a starting dose of 30 mg daily, whereas ophthalmopathy patients were given high-dose intravenous methylprednisolone. TCR Vbeta CDR3 sequencing of 130 to 150 peripheral blood samples (approximately 44 ophthalmopathy, some 75 hyperthyroidism and roughly 17 progressor patients) is reported in the paper.

General study outcomes and caveats: No statistical method was used to set the sample size in advance, and investigators knew the group allocation. In validation, progression to ophthalmopathy was predicted by the model with 70.59% sensitivity and about 72% specificity, a median of approximately 6.5 months before onset. Ophthalmopathy was separated from stable hyperthyroidism by a 13 V-J signature model, with around 88% sensitivity and just over 81% specificity obtained in cross-validation and 80%/75% obtained in testing. Blood samples also contained most of the expanded thyroid clonotypes (frequency above 0.001), which suggests that blood repertoires may reflect thyroid immune responses.

Moderately to severely active disease, a Clinical Activity Score of at least 3, a NOSPECS grade of at least 4, and a duration under 3 months were present in ophthalmopathy patients. The study excluded patients with uncontrolled infections, other autoimmune diseases, pregnancy or lactation. Diagnoses were based on clinical symptoms, serum thyroxine and TRAb, thyroid ultrasound and orbital computed tomography. PBMCs were isolated from approximately 10 ml of fresh peripheral blood by Ficoll-Paque density gradient centrifugation. Total RNA was extracted using Trizol reagent, and RNA quality was assessed on an Agilent 2100 Bioanalyzer.

The chain couples TRBV18 to TRBJ1-1; the D gene lacks a confident call. The source material was blood. This TCR was sampled from a woman aged 18 to 35 with Graves' ophthalmopathy. The CDR3 protein is CASSPGNLNTEAFF. The nucleotide sequence reads as follows: TGTGCCAGCTCGCCCGGGAATCTGAACACTGAAGCTTTCTTT.